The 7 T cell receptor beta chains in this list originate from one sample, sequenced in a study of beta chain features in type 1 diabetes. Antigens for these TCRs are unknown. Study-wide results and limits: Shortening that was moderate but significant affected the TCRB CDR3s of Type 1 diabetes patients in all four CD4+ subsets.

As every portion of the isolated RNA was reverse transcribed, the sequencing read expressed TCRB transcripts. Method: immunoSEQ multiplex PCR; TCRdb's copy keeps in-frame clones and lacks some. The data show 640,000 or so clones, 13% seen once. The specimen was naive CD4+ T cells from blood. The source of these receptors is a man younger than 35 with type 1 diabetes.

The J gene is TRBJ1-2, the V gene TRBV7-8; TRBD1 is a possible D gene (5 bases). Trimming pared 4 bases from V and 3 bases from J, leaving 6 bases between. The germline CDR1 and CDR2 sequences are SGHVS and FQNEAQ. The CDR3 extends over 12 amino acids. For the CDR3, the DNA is TGTGCCAGCAGCTCGACAGACTATGGCTACACCTTC. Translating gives CASSSTDYGYTF.

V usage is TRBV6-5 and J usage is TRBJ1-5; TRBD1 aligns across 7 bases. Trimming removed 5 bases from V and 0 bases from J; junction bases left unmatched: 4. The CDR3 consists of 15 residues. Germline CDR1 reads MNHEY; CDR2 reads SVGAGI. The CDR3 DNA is TGTGCCAGCAGTACCTCAGGGGGTAGCAATCAGCCCCAGCATTTT. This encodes CASSTSGGSNQPQHF.

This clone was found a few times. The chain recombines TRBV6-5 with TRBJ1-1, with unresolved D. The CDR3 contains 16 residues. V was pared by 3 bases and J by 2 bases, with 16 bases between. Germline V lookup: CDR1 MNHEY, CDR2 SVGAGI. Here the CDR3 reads CASSYRLAGANTEAFF. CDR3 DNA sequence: TGTGCCAGCAGTTATCGCTTGGCAGGAGCAAACACTGAAGCTTTCTTT.

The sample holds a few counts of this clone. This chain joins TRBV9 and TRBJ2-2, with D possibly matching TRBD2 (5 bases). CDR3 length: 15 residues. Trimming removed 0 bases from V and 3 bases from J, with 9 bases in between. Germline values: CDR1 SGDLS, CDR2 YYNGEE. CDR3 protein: CASSVGGPDTGELFF. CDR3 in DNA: TGTGCCAGCAGCGTAGGAGGGCCTGACACCGGGGAGCTGTTTTTT. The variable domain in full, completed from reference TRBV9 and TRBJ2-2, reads DSGVTQTPKHLITATGQRVTLRCSPRSGDLSVYWYQQSLDQGLQFLIQYYNGEERAKGNILERFSAQQFPDLHSELNLSSLELGDSALYFCASSVGGPDTGELFFGEGSRLTVL.

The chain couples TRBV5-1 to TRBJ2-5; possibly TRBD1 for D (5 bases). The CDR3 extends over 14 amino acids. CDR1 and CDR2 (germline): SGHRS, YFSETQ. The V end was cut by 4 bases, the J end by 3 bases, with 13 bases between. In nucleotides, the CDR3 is TGCGCCAGCAGCCCTCAGGGTGGGGAAGAGACCCAGTACTTC. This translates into CASSPQGGEETQYF.

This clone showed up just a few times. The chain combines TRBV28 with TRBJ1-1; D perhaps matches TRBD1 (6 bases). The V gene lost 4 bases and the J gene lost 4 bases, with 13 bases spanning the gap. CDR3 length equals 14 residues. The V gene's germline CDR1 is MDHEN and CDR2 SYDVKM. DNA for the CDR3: TGTGCCAGCAGTTGGGCAGGGGCTGGCACTGAAGCTTTCTTT. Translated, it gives CASSWAGAGTEAFF.

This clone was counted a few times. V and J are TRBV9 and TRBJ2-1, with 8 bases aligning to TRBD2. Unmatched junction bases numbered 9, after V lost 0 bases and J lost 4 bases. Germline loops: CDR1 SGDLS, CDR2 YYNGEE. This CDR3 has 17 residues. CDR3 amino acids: CASSVGLAGYPYNEQFF. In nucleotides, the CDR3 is TGTGCCAGCAGCGTAGGTCTAGCGGGTTATCCTTACAATGAGCAGTTCTTC.